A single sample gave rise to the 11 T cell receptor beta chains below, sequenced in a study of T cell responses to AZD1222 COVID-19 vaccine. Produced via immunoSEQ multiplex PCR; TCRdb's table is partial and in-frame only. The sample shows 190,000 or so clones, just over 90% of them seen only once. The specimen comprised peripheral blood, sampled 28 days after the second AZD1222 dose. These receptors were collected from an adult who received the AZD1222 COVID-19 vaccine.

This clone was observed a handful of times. CDR3 DNA sequence: TGTGCCAGCAGGGTAATGGCGACAGGGTTTAGTGGCTACACCTTC. As protein: CASRVMATGFSGYTF. This chain links TRBV28 with TRBJ1-2, with TRBD1 matching over 7 bases. Trimming cost V 6 bases and J 7 bases; bases outside gene matches: 14. The CDR3 is 15 residues long. From germline, CDR1 is MDHEN and CDR2 SYDVKM.

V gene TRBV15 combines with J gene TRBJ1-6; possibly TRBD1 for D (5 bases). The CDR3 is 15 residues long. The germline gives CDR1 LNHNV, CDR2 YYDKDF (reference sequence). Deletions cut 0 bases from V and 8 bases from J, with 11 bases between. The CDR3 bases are TGTGCCACCAGCAGAGATGCAGGGTGGGATTCACCCCTCCACTTT. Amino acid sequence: CATSRDAGWDSPLHF.

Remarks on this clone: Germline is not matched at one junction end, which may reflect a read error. The CDR3 reads CASSLVSGGEIPGELFF. The CDR3 coding sequence is TGTGCTAGCAGCTTAGTGTCCGGGGGCGAAATCCCCGGGGAGCTGTTTTTT. The chain combines TRBV7-7 with TRBJ2-2, with D possibly being TRBD1 or TRBD2 (6 bases each). This CDR3 contains 17 residues. CDR1 SSHAT and CDR2 FNYEAQ come from the germline V gene (reference sequence).

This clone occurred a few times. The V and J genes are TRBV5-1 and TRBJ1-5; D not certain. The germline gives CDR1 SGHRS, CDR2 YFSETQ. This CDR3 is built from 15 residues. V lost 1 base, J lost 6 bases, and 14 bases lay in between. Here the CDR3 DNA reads TGCGCCAGCAGCTTGTGGGTTGGAGACTCTCAGCCCCAGCATTTT. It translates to CASSLWVGDSQPQHF.

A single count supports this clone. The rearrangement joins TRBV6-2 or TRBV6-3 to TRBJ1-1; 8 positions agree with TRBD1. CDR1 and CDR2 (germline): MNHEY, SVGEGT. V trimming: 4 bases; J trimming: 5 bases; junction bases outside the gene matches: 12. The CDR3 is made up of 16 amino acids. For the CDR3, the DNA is TGTGCCAGCAGTTCGCCAGGGGGCGAAAGGATGACTGAAGCTTTCTTT. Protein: CASSSPGGERMTEAFF.

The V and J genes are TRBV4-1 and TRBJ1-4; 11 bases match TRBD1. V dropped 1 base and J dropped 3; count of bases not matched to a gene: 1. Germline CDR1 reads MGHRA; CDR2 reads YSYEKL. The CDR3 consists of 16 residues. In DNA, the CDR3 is TGCGCCAGCAGCCAAGGGACAGGGGGCTCTAATGAAAAACTGTTTTTT. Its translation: CASSQGTGGSNEKLFF.

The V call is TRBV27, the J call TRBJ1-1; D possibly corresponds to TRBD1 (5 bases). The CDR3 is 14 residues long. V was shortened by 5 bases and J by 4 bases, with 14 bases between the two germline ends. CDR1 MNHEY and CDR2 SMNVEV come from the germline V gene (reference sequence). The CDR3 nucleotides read TGTGCCAGCAGTCTACTTGGGGCGAGCACTGAAGCTTTCTTT. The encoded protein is CASSLLGASTEAFF.

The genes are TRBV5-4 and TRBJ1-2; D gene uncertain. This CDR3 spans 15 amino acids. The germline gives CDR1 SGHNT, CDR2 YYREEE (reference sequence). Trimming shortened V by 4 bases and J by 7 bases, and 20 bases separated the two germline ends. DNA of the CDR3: TGTGCCAGCAGCCGGACCGGGCCCGTTGGCGCTGGCTACACCTTC. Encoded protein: CASSRTGPVGAGYTF.

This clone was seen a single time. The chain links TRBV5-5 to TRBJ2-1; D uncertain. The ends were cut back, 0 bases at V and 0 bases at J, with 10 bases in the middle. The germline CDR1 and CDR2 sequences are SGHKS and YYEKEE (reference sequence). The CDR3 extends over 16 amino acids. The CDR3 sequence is CASSLGSPSSYNEQFF. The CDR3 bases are TGTGCCAGCAGCTTGGGATCCCCGAGCTCCTACAATGAGCAGTTCTTC. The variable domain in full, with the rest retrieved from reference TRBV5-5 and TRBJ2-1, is DAGVTQSPTHLIKTRGQQVTLRCSPISGHKSVSWYQQVLGQGPQFIFQYYEKEERGRGNFPDRFSARQFPNYSSELNVNALLLGDSALYLCASSLGSPSSYNEQFFGPGTRLTVL.

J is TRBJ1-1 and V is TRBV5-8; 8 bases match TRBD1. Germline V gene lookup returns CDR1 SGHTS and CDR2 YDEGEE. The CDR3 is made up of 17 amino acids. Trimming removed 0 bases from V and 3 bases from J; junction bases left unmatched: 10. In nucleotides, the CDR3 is TGTGCCAGCAGCTTGGTAGGGACAGGTAGGAAGGACACTGAAGCTTTCTTT. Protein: CASSLVGTGRKDTEAFF.

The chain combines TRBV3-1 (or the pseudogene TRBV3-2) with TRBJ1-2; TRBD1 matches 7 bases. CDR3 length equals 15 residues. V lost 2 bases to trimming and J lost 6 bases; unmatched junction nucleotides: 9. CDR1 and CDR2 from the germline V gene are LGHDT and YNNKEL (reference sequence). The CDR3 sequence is CASSQHDRENHGYTF. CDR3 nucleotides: TGTGCCAGCAGCCAACACGACAGGGAGAATCATGGCTACACCTTC.